The 30 T cell receptor beta chains listed next were all sequenced from one sample in a study of T cell repertoires in ileal Crohn's disease. The method was immunoSEQ multiplex PCR; TCRdb's version includes in-frame clones alone and lacks a portion of them. The repertoire holds thousands of clones, with roughly 80% as singletons. Material: ileal tissue. These receptors were obtained from an adult with Crohn's disease.

In this sample, this clone turned up a few times. This sequence joins TRBV18 and TRBJ2-1, with 9 bases matching TRBD2. Germline assignment: CDR1 KGHSH and CDR2 LQKENI. The J segment lost 5 bases and the V segment lost 8 bases, leaving 7 bases of the junction unmatched. The CDR3 extends over 14 amino acids. The CDR3 reads CASQRGLADNEQFF. As DNA, the CDR3 is TGTGCCAGCCAGAGGGGACTAGCAGACAATGAGCAGTTCTTC.

The V and J genes are TRBV6-1 and TRBJ1-5, with TRBD1 as a possible D gene (5 bases). The CDR3 runs 15 residues. Germline V gene sequence: CDR1 MNHNS, CDR2 SASEGT. The V gene lost 2 bases and the J gene lost 2 bases, with 10 bases spanning the gap. The CDR3, as DNA: TGTGCCAGCAGTGAAAGGGGCAGAGGCAATCAGCCCCAGCATTTT. Its translation: CASSERGRGNQPQHF.

V and J are TRBV16 and TRBJ1-2, with 9 bases aligning to TRBD1. Germline V gene data show CDR1 as KGHSY and CDR2 as FQNENV. The CDR3 is 14 residues long. After removal of 3 bases from V and 2 bases from J, the junction contained 1 base not matched to a gene. The CDR3, as DNA: TGTGCCAGCAGCCAGGACAGGGGAAACTATGGCTACACCTTC. It specifies CASSQDRGNYGYTF.

This clone was observed a handful of times. This sample also contains other DNA sequences that code for the same CDR3. The rearrangement links TRBV9 to TRBJ2-7; 11 bases are a match to TRBD1. The CDR3 has 14 amino acids. V lost 4 bases, J lost 2 bases, and 2 bases stayed unmatched. Germline CDR1 and CDR2: SGDLS and YYNGEE. In DNA, the CDR3 is TGTGCCAGCAGCCCGGGACAGGGGGCCTACGAGCAGTACTTC. Translating it yields CASSPGQGAYEQYF.

This chain uses TRBV19 with TRBJ1-2; D unclear. The CDR3 has 12 amino acids. The V gene lost 4 bases and the J gene lost 8 bases, with 11 bases spanning the gap. Per the germline V gene, CDR1 is LNHDA and CDR2 is SQIVND (reference sequence). The CDR3 coding sequence is TGTGCCAGTAGTACGACCGCGGGGGGCTACACCTTC. This gives the protein CASSTTAGGYTF.

The rearrangement uses TRBV6-1 and TRBJ2-7, with TRBD1 matching over 7 bases. CDR3 length: 13 amino acids. Germline CDR1 and CDR2: MNHNS and SASEGT. Germline trimming cut 8 bases from V and 0 bases from J; bases unmatched to any gene: 4. CDR3 protein: CASLDRSSYEQYF. The CDR3 DNA reads as TGTGCCAGCCTGGACAGGAGCTCCTACGAGCAGTACTTC.

This sequence joins TRBV4-1 and TRBJ2-3, with unresolved D. V was pared by 0 bases and J by 1 base, with 8 bases between. The CDR3 has 15 amino acids. CDR1 and CDR2 (germline): MGHRA, YSYEKL. CDR3 sequence reads: CASSQDSVGTDTQYF. The CDR3 DNA reads as TGCGCCAGCAGCCAAGACTCGGTAGGCACAGATACGCAGTATTTT.

The chain joins TRBV19 to TRBJ2-2; D uncertain. Germline-derived CDR1 and CDR2 are LNHDA and SQIVND (reference sequence). This CDR3 has 14 residues. V lost 3 bases and J lost 0, with 5 bases in between. CDR3 loop: CASSIQSNTGELFF. The CDR3 DNA follows: TGTGCCAGTAGTATTCAGTCGAACACCGGGGAGCTGTTTTTT.

J is TRBJ1-6 and V is TRBV5-1; TRBD1 matches at 7 bases. V shed 5 bases, J shed 14 bases, and the junction held 13 bases outside the gene matches. Germline values: CDR1 SGHRS, CDR2 YFSETQ. There are 14 residues in the CDR3. In DNA form, the CDR3 reads TGCGCCAGCAGTCCGACAGGGCCCGTCGGGGCCCTCCACTTT. This gives the protein CASSPTGPVGALHF.

CDR3 bases: TGTGCCAGCCGTCAGGGAGAAGCTTTCTTT. The encoded protein is CASRQGEAFF. This chain uses TRBV28 with TRBJ1-1; a possible D gene is TRBD1 (5 bases). V was cut by 8 bases and J by 8 bases, with 9 bases left in between. Germline V gives CDR1 MDHEN, CDR2 SYDVKM. This CDR3 contains 10 residues.

This clone has more than one count but fewer than ten. The rearrangement links TRBV7-3 to TRBJ2-2; no reliable D call. CDR1 and CDR2 from the germline V gene are SGHTA and FQGTGA. The CDR3 runs to 14 residues. V lost 4 bases and J lost 2, with 8 bases in between. For the CDR3, the DNA is TGTGCCAGCAGCTCTGGGCCCAACACCGGGGAGCTGTTTTTT. Amino acid sequence: CASSSGPNTGELFF.

The chain carries TRBV10-3 and TRBJ2-7; 9 bases match TRBD1. The J segment lost 2 bases and the V segment lost 7 bases, leaving 12 bases of the junction unmatched. Germline CDR1 and CDR2: ENHRY and SYGVKD. This CDR3 has 16 amino acids. The CDR3 nucleotides are TGTGCCATCAAAGAGATATTCGGGGACAGGGCCTACGAGCAGTACTTC. As protein: CAIKEIFGDRAYEQYF.

This clone was recorded once. The chain employs TRBV5-1 and TRBJ2-2; 7 bases are shared with TRBD2. Trimming at V came to 3 bases and at J to 7 bases, leaving 9 bases not matched to a gene. This CDR3 region has 15 residues. Germline lookup yields CDR1 SGHRS and CDR2 YFSETQ. The CDR3 region has the DNA TGCGCCAGCAGCTCAGGACTAGGGCCGGGCGGGGAGCTGTTTTTT. This codes for CASSSGLGPGGELFF.

The rearrangement links TRBV9 to TRBJ2-7; D is possibly TRBD1 (6 bases). This CDR3 spans 14 amino acids. From germline, CDR1 is SGDLS and CDR2 YYNGEE. Trimming cost V 4 bases and J 2 bases, with 13 bases left between them. CDR3 coding DNA: TGTGCCAGCAGCCCAAACAGGGTCCCCTACGAGCAGTACTTC. Translating it yields CASSPNRVPYEQYF.

The genes are TRBV30 and TRBJ2-3, with D tentatively TRBD1 (5 bases). Trimming left V 0 bases short and J 5 bases short, with 6 bases between. There are 12 residues in the CDR3. Germline V gene sequence: CDR1 GTSNPN, CDR2 SVGIG (reference sequence). CDR3 region: CAWSVQVDTQYF. DNA of the CDR3: TGTGCCTGGAGTGTACAGGTAGATACGCAGTATTTT.

The chain joins TRBV18 to TRBJ2-1, with TRBD1 matching 7 bases. Trimming cost V 3 bases and J 8 bases; bases outside gene matches: 7. CDR3 length: 14 amino acids. The V gene's germline CDR1 is KGHSH and CDR2 LQKENI. The CDR3 sequence is CASSPQTGMDEQFF. In DNA form, the CDR3 reads TGTGCCAGCTCACCTCAGACAGGGATGGATGAGCAGTTCTTC.

The table lists this clone with a few counts. This CDR3 is CASSPSREAFF. CDR3 in DNA: TGTGCCAGCAGCCCATCACGGGAAGCTTTCTTT. The chain employs TRBV6-1 and TRBJ1-1; D not certain. The CDR3 is 11 residues long. Germline CDR1 and CDR2: MNHNS and SASEGT. The V end lost 6 bases, the J end lost 8 bases, and 10 bases lay between the germline ends.

J is TRBJ2-1 and V is TRBV29-1, with a tentative D call TRBD2 (5 bases). Trimming took off 0 bases at V and 6 bases at J, with 9 bases between the two ends. There are 13 residues in the CDR3. Germline V gene lookup returns CDR1 SQVTM and CDR2 ANQGSEA. CDR3 sequence (DNA): TGCAGCGTTGAAGAACCGGGGAGCAATGAGCAGTTCTTC. Its translation is CSVEEPGSNEQFF.

The V call is TRBV9, the J call TRBJ2-3; D perhaps matches TRBD2 (5 bases). This CDR3 is 15 amino acids long. Trimming cost V 6 bases and J 6 bases, with 20 bases left between them. Per germline, CDR1 SGDLS and CDR2 YYNGEE. CDR3 bases: TGTGCCAGCACCCAAGTGGACTCCCCGCGGGATACGCAGTATTTT. Amino acids: CASTQVDSPRDTQYF.

The rearrangement joins TRBV21-1 to TRBJ1-2; the table's TRBD1 call for D was not verified on the DNA. TRBV21-1 is flagged as a pseudogene. CDR3 length: 15 amino acids. The CDR3 DNA reads TGTGCCAGCCCGAGGGGGACAGGGGCTCTCTATGGCTACACCTTC. Its protein product is CASPRGTGALYGYTF.

The rearrangement uses TRBV4-1 and TRBJ2-7, with 7 positions matching TRBD1. V dropped 1 base and J dropped 6; count of bases not matched to a gene: 15. The CDR3 is 17 residues long. Germline CDR1 MGHRA, CDR2 YSYEKL. The chain's CDR3 is CASSQGRFRDSPIEQYF. DNA for the CDR3: TGCGCCAGCAGCCAAGGCCGATTTAGGGACAGCCCGATCGAGCAGTACTTC.

The chain carries TRBV5-4 and TRBJ2-5; a possible D gene is TRBD2 (5 bases). Matching the DNA end better, TRBJ2-7 makes the J call doubtful. CDR3 length equals 14 residues. CDR1 and CDR2 (germline): SGHNT, YYREEE (reference sequence). CDR3 residues: CASSSRWESYEQYF. The CDR3 DNA follows: TGTGCCAGCAGCTCCCGGTGGGAGTCCTACGAGCAGTACTTC.

J is TRBJ2-1 and V is TRBV4-2; 8 positions agree with TRBD2. CDR3 length equals 16 residues. The germline V gene has CDR1 LGHNA and CDR2 YNFKEQ. The junction had 7 bases not matched to a gene; V was cut back by 1 base and J by 5 bases. CDR3 DNA sequence: TGTGCCAGCAGCCAAGCCCACGGGGGGGCAAACAATGAGCAGTTCTTC. As protein: CASSQAHGGANNEQFF.

The genes are TRBV5-1 and TRBJ2-5; TRBD2 matches 8 bases. CDR1 SGHRS and CDR2 YFSETQ come from the germline V gene. The CDR3 length is 16 residues. With 6 bases clipped from V and 5 bases from J, the junction kept 15 bases outside the gene matches. Written as DNA, the CDR3 is TGCGCCAGCACCTCCGGGGTCCGGGGGGGTGAGGAGACCCAGTACTTC. Translated: CASTSGVRGGEETQYF. The variable domain in full, with the rest retrieved from reference TRBV5-1 and TRBJ2-5, is KAGVTQTPRYLIKTRGQQVTLSCSPISGHRSVSWYQQTPGQGLQFLFEYFSETQRNKGNFPGRFSGRQFSNSRSEMNVSTLELGDSALYLCASTSGVRGGEETQYFGPGTRLLVL.

CDR3: CASSFRASNTEAFF. For the CDR3, the DNA is TGTGCCAGCAGCTTCAGGGCCTCGAACACTGAAGCTTTCTTT. The J gene is TRBJ1-1, the V gene TRBV11-2; a weak D match, TRBD1 (5 bases). CDR3 size: 14 residues. Trimming cost V 3 bases and J 1 base, with 9 bases left between them. Germline V lookup: CDR1 SGHAT, CDR2 FQNNGV.

This clone was seen only once. The chain joins TRBV14 to TRBJ2-5; 10 bases fit TRBD2. CDR3 length: 17 residues. CDR1 and CDR2 from the germline V gene are SGHDN and FVKESK. V lost 5 bases and J lost 5; bases outside the gene matches: 14. CDR3 nucleotide sequence: TGTGCCAGCAGCACCCTTCCGGGACTAGCGACTAGTGAGACCCAGTACTTC. Its translation is CASSTLPGLATSETQYF. The full variable domain, with the rest looked up from reference TRBV14 and TRBJ2-5, is EAGVTQFPSHSVIEKGQTVTLRCDPISGHDNLYWYRRVMGKEIKFLLHFVKESKQDESGMPNNRFLAERTGGTYSTLKVQPAELEDSGVYFCASSTLPGLATSETQYFGPGTRLLVL.

The count of this clone is one. The chain combines TRBV5-1 with TRBJ2-3; 9 bases match TRBD1. With 4 bases clipped from V and 4 bases from J, the junction kept 13 bases outside the gene matches. CDR1 is SGHRS and CDR2 is YFSETQ in the germline V gene. This CDR3 spans 17 amino acids. The chain's CDR3 is CASSPSTQGAKADTQYF. The CDR3 DNA follows: TGCGCCAGCAGCCCCTCAACACAGGGGGCTAAGGCAGATACGCAGTATTTT.

CDR3 sequence reads: CASSLRTSGGGPGNEQFF. The CDR3 coding sequence is TGTGCCAGCAGCTTAAGGACTAGCGGAGGGGGGCCTGGCAATGAGCAGTTCTTC. The chain employs TRBV5-6 and TRBJ2-1; 10 nucleotides match TRBD2. Germline V gene lookup returns CDR1 SGHDT and CDR2 YYEEEE. This CDR3 comprises 18 residues. V was pared by 2 bases and J by 6 bases, with 14 bases of the junction left unmatched.

The chain couples TRBV27 to TRBJ1-6; possibly TRBD1 for D (6 bases). CDR1 MNHEY and CDR2 SMNVEV come from the germline V gene (reference sequence). The CDR3 extends over 15 amino acids. The germline V and J ends were trimmed by 7 bases and 8 bases, with 18 bases remaining between them. CDR3 bases: TGTGCCAGCAAGGACCGGGACAATCGGTATTCACCCCTCCACTTT. Its protein product is CASKDRDNRYSPLHF.

This chain connects TRBV7-2 to TRBJ2-5; possibly TRBD2 for D (6 bases). This CDR3 region has 14 residues. Trimming took 0 bases from V and 5 from J, leaving 10 bases between them. Germline CDR1 reads SGHTA; CDR2 reads FQGNSA. CDR3 coding DNA: TGTGCCAGCAGCTTAGCCGGACGGGGGGAGACCCAGTACTTC. This sequence encodes CASSLAGRGETQYF.